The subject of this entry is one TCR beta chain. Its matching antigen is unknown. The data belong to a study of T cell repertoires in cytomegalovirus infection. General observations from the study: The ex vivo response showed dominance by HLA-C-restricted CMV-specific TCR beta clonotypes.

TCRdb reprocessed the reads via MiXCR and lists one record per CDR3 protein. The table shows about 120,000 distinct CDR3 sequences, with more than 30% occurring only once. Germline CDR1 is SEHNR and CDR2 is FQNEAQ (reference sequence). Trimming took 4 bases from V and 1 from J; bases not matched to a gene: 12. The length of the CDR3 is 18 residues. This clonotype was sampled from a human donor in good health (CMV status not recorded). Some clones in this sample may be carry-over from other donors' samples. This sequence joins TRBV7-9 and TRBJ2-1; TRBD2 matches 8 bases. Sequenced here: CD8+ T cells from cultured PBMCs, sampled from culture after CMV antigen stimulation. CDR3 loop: CASSSGTRARGSYNEQFF. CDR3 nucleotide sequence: TGTGCCAGCAGCTCCGGGACTAGAGCCAGAGGTTCCTACAATGAGCAGTTCTTC.